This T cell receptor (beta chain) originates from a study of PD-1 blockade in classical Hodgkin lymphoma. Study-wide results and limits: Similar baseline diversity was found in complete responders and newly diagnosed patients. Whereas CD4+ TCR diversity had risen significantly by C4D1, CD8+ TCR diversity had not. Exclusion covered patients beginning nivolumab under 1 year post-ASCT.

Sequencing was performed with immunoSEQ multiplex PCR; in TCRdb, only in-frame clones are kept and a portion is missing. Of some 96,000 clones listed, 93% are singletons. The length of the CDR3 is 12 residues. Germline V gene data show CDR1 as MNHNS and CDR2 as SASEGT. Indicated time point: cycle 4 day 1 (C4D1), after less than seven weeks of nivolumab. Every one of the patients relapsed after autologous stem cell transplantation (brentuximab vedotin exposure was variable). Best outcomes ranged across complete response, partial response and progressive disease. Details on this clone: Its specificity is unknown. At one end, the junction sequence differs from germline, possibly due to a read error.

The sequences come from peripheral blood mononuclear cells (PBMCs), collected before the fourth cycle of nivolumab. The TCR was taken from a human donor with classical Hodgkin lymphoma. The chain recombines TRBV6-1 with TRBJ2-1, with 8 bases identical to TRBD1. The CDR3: CRSDRGHNEQFF. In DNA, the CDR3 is TGCCGTTCCGACAGGGGCCACAATGAGCAGTTCTTC.